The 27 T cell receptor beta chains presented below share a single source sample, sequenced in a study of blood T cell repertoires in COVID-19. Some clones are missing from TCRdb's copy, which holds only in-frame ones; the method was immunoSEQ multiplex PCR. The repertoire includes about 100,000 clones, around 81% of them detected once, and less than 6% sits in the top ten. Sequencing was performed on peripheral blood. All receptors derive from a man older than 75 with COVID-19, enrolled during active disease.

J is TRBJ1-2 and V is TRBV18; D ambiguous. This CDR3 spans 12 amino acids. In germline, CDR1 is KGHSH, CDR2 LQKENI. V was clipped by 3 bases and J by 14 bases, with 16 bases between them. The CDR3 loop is CASSPGGQTYTF. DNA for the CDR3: TGTGCCAGCTCACCCGGCGGGCAGACGTATACCTTC.

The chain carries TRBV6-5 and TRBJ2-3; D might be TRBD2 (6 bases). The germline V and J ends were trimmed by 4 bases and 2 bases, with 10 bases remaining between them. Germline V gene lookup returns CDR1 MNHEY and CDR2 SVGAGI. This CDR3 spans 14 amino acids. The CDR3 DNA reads TGTGCCAGCAGTTGGCGGGGTAACACAGATACGCAGTATTTT. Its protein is CASSWRGNTDTQYF.

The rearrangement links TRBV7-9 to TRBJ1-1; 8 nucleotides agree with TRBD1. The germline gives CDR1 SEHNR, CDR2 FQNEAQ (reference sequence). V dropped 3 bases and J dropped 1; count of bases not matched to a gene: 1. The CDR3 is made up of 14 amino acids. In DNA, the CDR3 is TGTGCCAGCAGCTTGACAGGGGCGAACACTGAAGCTTTCTTT. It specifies CASSLTGANTEAFF. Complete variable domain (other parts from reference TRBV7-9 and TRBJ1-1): DTGVSQNPRHKITKRGQNVTFRCDPISEHNRLYWYRQTLGQGPEFLTYFQNEAQLEKSRLLSDRFSAERPKGSFSTLEIQRTEQGDSAMYLCASSLTGANTEAFFGQGTRLTVV.

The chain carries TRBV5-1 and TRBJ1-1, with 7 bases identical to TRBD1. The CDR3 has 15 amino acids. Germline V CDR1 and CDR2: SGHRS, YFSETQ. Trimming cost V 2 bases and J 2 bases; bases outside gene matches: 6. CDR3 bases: TGCGCCAGCAGCTTTGACTACAGGGGAAACACTGAAGCTTTCTTT. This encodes CASSFDYRGNTEAFF.

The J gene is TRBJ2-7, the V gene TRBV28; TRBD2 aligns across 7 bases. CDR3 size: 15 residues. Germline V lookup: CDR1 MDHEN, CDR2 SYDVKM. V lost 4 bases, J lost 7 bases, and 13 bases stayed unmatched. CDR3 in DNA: TGTGCCAGCAGTTCCCCCGCGGCGGGAGCGGGTGAGCAGTACTTC. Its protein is CASSSPAAGAGEQYF.

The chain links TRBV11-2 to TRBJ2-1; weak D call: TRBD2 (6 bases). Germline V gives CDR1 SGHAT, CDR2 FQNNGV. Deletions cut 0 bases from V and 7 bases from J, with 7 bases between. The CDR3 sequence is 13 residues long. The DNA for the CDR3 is TGTGCCAGCAGCTTAGATCGGGGGAATGAGCAGTTCTTC. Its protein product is CASSLDRGNEQFF.

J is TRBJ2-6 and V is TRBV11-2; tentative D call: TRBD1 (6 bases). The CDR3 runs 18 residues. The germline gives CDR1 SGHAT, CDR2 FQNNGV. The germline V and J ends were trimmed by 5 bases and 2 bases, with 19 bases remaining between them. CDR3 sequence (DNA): TGTGCCAGCAGCCCCCGTAAGGCAGGGGACGCTGGGGCCAACGTCCTGACTTTC. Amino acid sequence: CASSPRKAGDAGANVLTF.

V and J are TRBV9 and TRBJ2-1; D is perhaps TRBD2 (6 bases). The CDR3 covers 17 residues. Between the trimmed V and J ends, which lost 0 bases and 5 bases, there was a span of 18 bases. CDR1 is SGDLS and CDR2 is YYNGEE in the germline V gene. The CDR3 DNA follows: TGTGCCAGCAGCGTAGGGTTAACGGGAGCTCTCGACAATGAGCAGTTCTTC. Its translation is CASSVGLTGALDNEQFF.

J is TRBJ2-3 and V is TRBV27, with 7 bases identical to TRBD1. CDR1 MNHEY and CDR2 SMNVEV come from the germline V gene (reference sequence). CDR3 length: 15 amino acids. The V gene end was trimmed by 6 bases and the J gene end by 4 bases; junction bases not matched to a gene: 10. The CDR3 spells CASRSLTGTPDTQYF. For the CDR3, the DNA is TGTGCCAGCAGATCCCTGACAGGGACCCCAGATACGCAGTATTTT.

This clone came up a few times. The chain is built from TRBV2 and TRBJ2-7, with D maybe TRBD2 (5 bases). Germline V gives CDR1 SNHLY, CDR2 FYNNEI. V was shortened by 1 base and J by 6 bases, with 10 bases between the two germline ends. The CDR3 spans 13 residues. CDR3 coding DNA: TGTGCCAGCAGTGAAGGGCCGGGAAGCGAGCAGTACTTC. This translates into CASSEGPGSEQYF.

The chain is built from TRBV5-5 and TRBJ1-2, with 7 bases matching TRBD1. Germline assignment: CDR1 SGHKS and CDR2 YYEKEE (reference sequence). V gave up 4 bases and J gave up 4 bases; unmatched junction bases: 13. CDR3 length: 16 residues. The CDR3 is CASSTAGTEVIYGYTF. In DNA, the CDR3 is TGTGCCAGCAGCACGGCCGGGACAGAGGTTATCTATGGCTACACCTTC. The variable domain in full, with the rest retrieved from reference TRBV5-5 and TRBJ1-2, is DAGVTQSPTHLIKTRGQQVTLRCSPISGHKSVSWYQQVLGQGPQFIFQYYEKEERGRGNFPDRFSARQFPNYSSELNVNALLLGDSALYLCASSTAGTEVIYGYTFGSGTRLTVV.

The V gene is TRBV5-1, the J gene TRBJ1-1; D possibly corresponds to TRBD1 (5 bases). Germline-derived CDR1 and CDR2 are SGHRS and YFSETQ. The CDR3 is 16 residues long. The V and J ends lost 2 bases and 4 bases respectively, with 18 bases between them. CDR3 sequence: CASSFRVGASGTEAFF. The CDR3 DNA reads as TGCGCCAGCAGCTTCAGGGTTGGGGCGTCGGGCACTGAAGCTTTCTTT.

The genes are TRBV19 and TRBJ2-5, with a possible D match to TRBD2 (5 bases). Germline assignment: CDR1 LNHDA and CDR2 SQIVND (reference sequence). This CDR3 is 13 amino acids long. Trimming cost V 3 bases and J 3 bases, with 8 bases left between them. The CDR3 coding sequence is TGTGCCAGTAGTATTACTAGGGAAGAGACCCAGTACTTC. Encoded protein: CASSITREETQYF.

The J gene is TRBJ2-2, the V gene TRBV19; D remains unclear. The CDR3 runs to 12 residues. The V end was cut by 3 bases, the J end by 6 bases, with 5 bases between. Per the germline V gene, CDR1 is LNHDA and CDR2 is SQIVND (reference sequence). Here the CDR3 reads CASSIQAGELFF. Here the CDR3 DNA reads TGTGCCAGTAGTATTCAGGCCGGGGAGCTGTTTTTT.

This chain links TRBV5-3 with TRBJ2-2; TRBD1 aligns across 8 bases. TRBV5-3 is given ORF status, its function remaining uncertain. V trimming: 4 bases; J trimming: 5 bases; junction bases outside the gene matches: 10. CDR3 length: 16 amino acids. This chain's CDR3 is CARSLRGHGGTGELFF. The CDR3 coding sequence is TGTGCCAGAAGCCTCAGGGGGCATGGTGGAACCGGGGAGCTGTTTTTT.

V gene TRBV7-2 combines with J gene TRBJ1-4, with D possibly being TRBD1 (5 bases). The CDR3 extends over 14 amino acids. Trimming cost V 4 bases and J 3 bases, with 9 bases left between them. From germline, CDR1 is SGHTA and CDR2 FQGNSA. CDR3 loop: CASSSRAANEKLFF. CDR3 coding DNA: TGTGCCAGCAGCTCCAGGGCCGCTAATGAAAAACTGTTTTTT.

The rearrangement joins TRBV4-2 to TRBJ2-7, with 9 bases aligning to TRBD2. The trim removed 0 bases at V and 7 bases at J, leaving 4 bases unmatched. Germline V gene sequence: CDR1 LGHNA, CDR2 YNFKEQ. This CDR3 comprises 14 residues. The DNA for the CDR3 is TGTGCCAGCAGCCAAGATGCGGGGGGGCGGGAGCAGTACTTC. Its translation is CASSQDAGGREQYF.

The CDR3 loop reads CASGRLAGVTDTQYF. CDR3 in DNA: TGTGCCAGCGGTAGGCTAGCGGGAGTTACAGATACGCAGTATTTT. This chain uses TRBV5-8 with TRBJ2-3, with TRBD2 matching 10 bases. The CDR3 loop spans 15 amino acids. Trimming removed 7 bases from V and 3 bases from J; junction bases left unmatched: 8. From germline, CDR1 is SGHTS and CDR2 YDEGEE.

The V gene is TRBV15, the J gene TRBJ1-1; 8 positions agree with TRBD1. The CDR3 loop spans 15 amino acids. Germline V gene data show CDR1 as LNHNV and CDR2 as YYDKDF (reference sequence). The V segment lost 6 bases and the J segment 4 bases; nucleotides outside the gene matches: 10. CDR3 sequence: CATSREDRAGTEAFF. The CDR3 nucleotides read TGTGCCACCAGTCGAGAGGACAGGGCGGGCACTGAAGCTTTCTTT.

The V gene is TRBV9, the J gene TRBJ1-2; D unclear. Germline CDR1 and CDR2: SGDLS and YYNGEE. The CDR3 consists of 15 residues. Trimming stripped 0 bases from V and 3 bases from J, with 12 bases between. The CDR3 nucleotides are TGTGCCAGCAGCGTAGAACAAATCCACCACTATGGCTACACCTTC. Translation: CASSVEQIHHYGYTF. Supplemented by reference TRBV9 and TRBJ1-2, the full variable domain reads DSGVTQTPKHLITATGQRVTLRCSPRSGDLSVYWYQQSLDQGLQFLIQYYNGEERAKGNILERFSAQQFPDLHSELNLSSLELGDSALYFCASSVEQIHHYGYTFGSGTRLTVV.

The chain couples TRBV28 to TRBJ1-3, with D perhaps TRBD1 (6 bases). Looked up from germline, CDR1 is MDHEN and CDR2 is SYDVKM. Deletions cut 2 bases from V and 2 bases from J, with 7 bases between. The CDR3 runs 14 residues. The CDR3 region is CASSLGQPGNTIYF. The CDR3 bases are TGTGCCAGCAGTTTAGGACAGCCTGGAAACACCATATATTTT.

The CDR3 nucleotides read TGTGCCAGCAGCCAAGATGTCAGGGTAGGATCCTATAATTCACCCCTCCACTTT. This codes for CASSQDVRVGSYNSPLHF. The chain combines TRBV3-1 (or the pseudogene TRBV3-2) with TRBJ1-6, with a tentative D call TRBD1 (5 bases). With 0 bases removed from V and 1 base from J, the gap between germline ends came to 13 bases. The CDR3 extends over 18 amino acids. CDR1 is LGHDT and CDR2 is YNNKEL in the germline V gene (reference sequence).

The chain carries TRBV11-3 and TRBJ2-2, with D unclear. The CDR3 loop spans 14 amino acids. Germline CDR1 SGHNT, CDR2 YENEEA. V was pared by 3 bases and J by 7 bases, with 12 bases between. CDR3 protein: CASSFTGSSGELFF. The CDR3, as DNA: TGTGCCAGCAGCTTCACCGGGTCCAGCGGGGAGCTGTTTTTT. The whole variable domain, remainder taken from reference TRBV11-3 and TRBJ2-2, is EAGVVQSPRYKIIEKKQPVAFWCNPISGHNTLYWYLQNLGQGPELLIRYENEEAVDDSQLPKDRFSAERLKGVDSTLKIQPAELGDSAVYLCASSFTGSSGELFFGEGSRLTVL.

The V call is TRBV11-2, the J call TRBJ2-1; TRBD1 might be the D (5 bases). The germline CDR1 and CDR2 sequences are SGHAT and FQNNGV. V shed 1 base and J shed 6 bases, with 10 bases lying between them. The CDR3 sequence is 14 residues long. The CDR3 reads CASSLVRQGNEQFF. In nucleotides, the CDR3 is TGTGCCAGCAGCTTAGTCAGGCAGGGCAATGAGCAGTTCTTC.

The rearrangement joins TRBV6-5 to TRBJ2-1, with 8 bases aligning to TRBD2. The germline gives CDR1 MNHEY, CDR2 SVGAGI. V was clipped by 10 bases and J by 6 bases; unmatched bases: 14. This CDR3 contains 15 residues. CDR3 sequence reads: CATQAGVVISNEQFF. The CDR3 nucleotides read TGTGCCACACAAGCGGGAGTCGTCATTAGCAATGAGCAGTTCTTC.

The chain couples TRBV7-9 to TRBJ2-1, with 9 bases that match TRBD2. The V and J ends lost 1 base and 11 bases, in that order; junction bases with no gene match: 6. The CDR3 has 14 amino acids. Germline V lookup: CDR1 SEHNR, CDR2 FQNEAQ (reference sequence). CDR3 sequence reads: CASSLENSGGKQFF. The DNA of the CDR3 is TGTGCCAGCAGCTTAGAGAATAGCGGGGGAAAGCAGTTCTTC.

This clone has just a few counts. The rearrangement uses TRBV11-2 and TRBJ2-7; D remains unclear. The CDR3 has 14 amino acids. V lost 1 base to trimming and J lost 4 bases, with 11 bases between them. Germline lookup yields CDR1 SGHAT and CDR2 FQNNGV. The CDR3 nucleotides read TGTGCCAGCAGCTTAGGGCCTCAGTGGTACGAGCAGTACTTC. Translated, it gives CASSLGPQWYEQYF. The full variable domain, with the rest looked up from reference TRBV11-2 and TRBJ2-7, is EAGVAQSPRYKIIEKRQSVAFWCNPISGHATLYWYQQILGQGPKLLIQFQNNGVVDDSQLPKDRFSAERLKGVDSTLKIQPAKLEDSAVYLCASSLGPQWYEQYFGPGTRLTVT.